Listed here are 8 T cell receptor beta chains from one sample, sequenced in a study of blood T cell repertoires in COVID-19. Measured with immunoSEQ multiplex PCR; TCRdb has only the in-frame clones, and not every one. The data show 60,000 to 75,000 clones, over 75% seen once. Sequences were obtained from peripheral blood. These receptor sequences come from a man in his forties with COVID-19, enrolled during active disease.

This clone has just one count. This rearrangement joins TRBV2 to TRBJ2-3; 9 nucleotides match TRBD2. CDR3 length: 15 amino acids. Losses at the gene ends were 4 bases for V and 4 bases for J; bases not matched to a gene: 6. Germline V gene lookup returns CDR1 SNHLY and CDR2 FYNNEI. The CDR3 loop reads CASSAAGGRSDTQYF. The CDR3 DNA reads TGTGCCAGCAGTGCGGCGGGGGGGAGATCAGATACGCAGTATTTT.

The chain employs TRBV2 and TRBJ1-2; 11 nucleotides agree with TRBD1. After removal of 6 bases from V and 3 bases from J, the junction contained 3 bases not matched to a gene. Per the germline V gene, CDR1 is SNHLY and CDR2 is FYNNEI. CDR3 size: 14 residues. CDR3 bases: TGTGCCAGCAGGGGGACAGGGGGGGACTATGGCTACACCTTC. It is translated as CASRGTGGDYGYTF. The complete variable domain, with remaining parts taken from reference TRBV2 and TRBJ1-2, reads EPEVTQTPSHQVTQMGQEVILRCVPISNHLYFYWYRQILGQKVEFLVSFYNNEISEKSEIFDDQFSVERPDGSNFTLKIRSTKLEDSAMYFCASRGTGGDYGYTFGSGTRLTVV.

The chain employs TRBV3-1 (or the pseudogene TRBV3-2) and TRBJ1-4, with D maybe TRBD1 (5 bases). Germline V CDR1 and CDR2: LGHDT, YNNKEL (reference sequence). Trimming cost V 1 base and J 8 bases, with 20 bases left between them. The CDR3 contains 17 residues. CDR3 in DNA: TGTGCCAGCAGCCAAGGGGCTTTGAGGGGAGGAAAGGAAAAACTGTTTTTT. Translated, it gives CASSQGALRGGKEKLFF.

The gene calls are TRBV21-1 and TRBJ2-3; no check of the table's D call, TRBD2, against the DNA was made. TRBV21-1 is classified as a pseudogene. There are 11 residues in the CDR3. As DNA, the CDR3 is TGTGCCAGCAGCAATTCTAGATACGCAGTATTT. It specifies CASSNSRYAVF.

This clone was counted a single time. The chain uses TRBV3-1 (or the pseudogene TRBV3-2) and TRBJ2-3; D gene uncertain. This CDR3 comprises 13 residues. Germline values: CDR1 LGHDT, CDR2 YNNKEL (reference sequence). V gave up 3 bases and J gave up 0 bases, with 4 bases separating them. CDR3 protein: CASSHGSTDTQYF. Written as DNA, the CDR3 is TGTGCCAGCAGCCACGGTAGCACAGATACGCAGTATTTT.

This chain links TRBV30 with TRBJ2-5; 8 nucleotides line up with TRBD1. With 5 bases clipped from V and 2 bases from J, the junction kept 16 bases outside the gene matches. The germline V gene encodes CDR1 GTSNPN and CDR2 SVGIG (reference sequence). This CDR3 is built from 17 residues. Here the CDR3 DNA reads TGTGCCTGGGGGCGGGACAGGCTTGGAGTGGGACAAGAGACCCAGTACTTC. This codes for CAWGRDRLGVGQETQYF.

The chain is built from TRBV7-2 and TRBJ2-1, with 13 bases lining up with TRBD2. CDR1 is SGHTA, CDR2 FQGNSA, per germline. The ends lost 5 bases at V and 8 bases at J; junction bases unmatched: 6. The CDR3 length is 15 residues. The CDR3 region has the DNA TGTGCCAGCAGCATTACTAGCGGGGGGGCCGATGAGCAGTTCTTC. Its protein product is CASSITSGGADEQFF.

The sample holds a few counts of this clone. The V gene is TRBV10-1, the J gene TRBJ2-1; 9 bases match TRBD2. The CDR3 is made up of 14 amino acids. Germline CDR1 is WNHNN and CDR2 is SYGVQD (reference sequence). V dropped 8 bases and J dropped 4; count of bases not matched to a gene: 6. The CDR3 sequence: CASESLAGYNEQFF. The DNA of the CDR3 is TGCGCCAGCGAAAGCCTAGCGGGGTACAATGAGCAGTTCTTC.